The clone carrying this TCR beta chain was counted at least ten times. Amplification targeted TCR beta CDR3 regions from RNA transcripts. HTBI primers drove first-round RT-PCR of the TCR CDR3. MiXCR, applied by TCRdb to the multiplex PCR reads, yields one record per CDR3 protein. This sample has some 700,000 distinct CDR3 sequences; roughly 17% occur once, and the top ten carry roughly 16%. The data belong to a study of T cells in Graves' hyperthyroidism and ophthalmopathy. With V trimmed by 4 bases and J by 3 bases, 6 bases remained unmatched. In germline, CDR1 is SGHRS, CDR2 YFSETQ. The CDR3 sequence is 14 residues long.

This clonotype was sampled from a man in his fifties or sixties with Graves' hyperthyroidism. The J gene is TRBJ2-5, the V gene TRBV5-1, with TRBD1 matching over 7 bases. Sequenced input: blood. The CDR3 is CASSRVGTEETQYF. Written as DNA, the CDR3 is TGCGCCAGCAGCAGAGTTGGGACAGAAGAGACCCAGTACTTC.